The clone carrying this T cell receptor (beta chain) was counted a few times. What it binds is not known. RNA transcripts yielded amplified TCR beta CDR3 regions. During a first-round RT-PCR of the TCR CDR3, the HTBI primer set was used. Each CDR3 protein gets one entry after TCRdb re-called the multiplex PCR reads with MiXCR. The profile shows hundreds of thousands of distinct CDR3 sequences, 14% to 15% of them singletons. The CDR3 runs to 16 residues. Germline loops: CDR1 DFQATT, CDR2 SNEGSKA (reference sequence). V lost 3 bases and J lost 5; bases outside the gene matches: 10. These data are taken from a study of T cells in Graves' hyperthyroidism and ophthalmopathy. Study overall: Peripheral blood was secured at the point of initial diagnosis, before any treatment. Study conclusions and caveats: Before onset, by a median of about six months, the model predicted ophthalmopathy.

Specimen: blood. The source is a man younger than 35 with Graves' ophthalmopathy. This rearrangement joins TRBV20-1 to TRBJ1-6; TRBD1 matches 7 bases. The chain's CDR3 is CSAREQGRGDNSPLHF. CDR3 nucleotides: TGCAGTGCTAGGGAACAGGGGAGGGGGGATAATTCACCCCTCCACTTT.